This record looks at one T cell receptor (beta chain) sequence and its context. Here immunoSEQ multiplex PCR was the method, and the copy in TCRdb shows in-frame clones only, minus some. The data show about 80,000 clones, 85% to 95% seen once. These data come from a study of technical replicates of blood from several donors. The CDR3 is made up of 15 amino acids. This TCR derives from a human donor in good health. This chain uses TRBV21-1 with TRBJ1-3; the D call TRBD1 from the table was never checked on the DNA. TRBV21-1 counts as a pseudogene. Sequences were obtained from T cells isolated from PBMCs. This CDR3 reads CASSQSMASGNTIYF. CDR3 in DNA: TGTGCCAGCAGCCAAAGTATGGCCTCTGGAAACACCATATATTTT.